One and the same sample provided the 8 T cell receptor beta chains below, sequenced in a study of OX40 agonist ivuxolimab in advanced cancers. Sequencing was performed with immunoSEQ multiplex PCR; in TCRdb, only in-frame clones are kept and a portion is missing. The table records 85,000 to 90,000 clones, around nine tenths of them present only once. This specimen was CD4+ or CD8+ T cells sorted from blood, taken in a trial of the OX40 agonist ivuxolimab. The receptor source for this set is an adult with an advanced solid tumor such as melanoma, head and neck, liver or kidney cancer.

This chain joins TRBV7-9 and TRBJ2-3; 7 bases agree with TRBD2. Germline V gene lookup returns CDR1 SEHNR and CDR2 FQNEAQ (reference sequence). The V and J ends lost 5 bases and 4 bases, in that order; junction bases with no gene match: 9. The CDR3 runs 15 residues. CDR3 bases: TGTGCCAGCAGCCAGCGGGACTTAAACGCAGATACGCAGTATTTT. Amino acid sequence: CASSQRDLNADTQYF. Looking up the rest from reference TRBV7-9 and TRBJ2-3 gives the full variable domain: DTGVSQNPRHKITKRGQNVTFRCDPISEHNRLYWYRQTLGQGPEFLTYFQNEAQLEKSRLLSDRFSAERPKGSFSTLEIQRTEQGDSAMYLCASSQRDLNADTQYFGPGTRLTVL.

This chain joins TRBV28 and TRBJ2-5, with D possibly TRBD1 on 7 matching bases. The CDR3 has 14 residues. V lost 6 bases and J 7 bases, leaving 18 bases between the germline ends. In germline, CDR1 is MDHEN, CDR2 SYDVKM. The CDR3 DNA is TGTGCCAGCAGCACCGCCGGGACAGCGGGGACCCAGTACTTC. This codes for CASSTAGTAGTQYF. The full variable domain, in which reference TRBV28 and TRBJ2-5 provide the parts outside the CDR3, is DVKVTQSSRYLVKRTGEKVFLECVQDMDHENMFWYRQDPGLGLRLIYFSYDVKMKEKGDIPEGYSVSREKKERFSLILESASTNQTSMYLCASSTAGTAGTQYFGPGTRLLVL.

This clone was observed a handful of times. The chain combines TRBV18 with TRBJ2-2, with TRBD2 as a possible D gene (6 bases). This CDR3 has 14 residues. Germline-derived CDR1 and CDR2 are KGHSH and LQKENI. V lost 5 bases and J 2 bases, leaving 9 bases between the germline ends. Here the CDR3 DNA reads TGTGCCAGCTCAGAGGACTATAACACCGGGGAGCTGTTTTTT. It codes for CASSEDYNTGELFF.

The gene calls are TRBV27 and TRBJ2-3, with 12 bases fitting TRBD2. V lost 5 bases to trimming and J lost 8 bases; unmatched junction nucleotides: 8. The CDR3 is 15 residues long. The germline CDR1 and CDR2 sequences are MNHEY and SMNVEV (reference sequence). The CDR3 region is CASSAGLAGYRTQYF. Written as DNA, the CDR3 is TGTGCCAGCAGTGCTGGACTAGCGGGATATCGTACGCAGTATTTT.

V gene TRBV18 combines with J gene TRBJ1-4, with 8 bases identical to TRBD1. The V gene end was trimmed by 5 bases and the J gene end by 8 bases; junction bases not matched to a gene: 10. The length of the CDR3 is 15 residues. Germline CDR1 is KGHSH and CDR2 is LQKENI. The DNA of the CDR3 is TGTGCCAGCTCATCACTCGGGACAGGAGACGAAAAACTGTTTTTT. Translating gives CASSSLGTGDEKLFF.

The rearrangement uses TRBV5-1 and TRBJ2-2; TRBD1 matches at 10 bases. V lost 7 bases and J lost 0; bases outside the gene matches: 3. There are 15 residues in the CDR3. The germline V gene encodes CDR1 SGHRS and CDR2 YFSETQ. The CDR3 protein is CASGQGGANTGELFF. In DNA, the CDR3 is TGCGCCAGCGGACAGGGGGGGGCGAACACCGGGGAGCTGTTTTTT.

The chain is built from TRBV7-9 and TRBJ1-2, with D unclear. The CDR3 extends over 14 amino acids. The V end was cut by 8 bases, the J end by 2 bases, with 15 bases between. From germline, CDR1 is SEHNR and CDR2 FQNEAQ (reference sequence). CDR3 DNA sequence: TGTGCCAGCGCGGTTTGGGGAGTCAACTATGGCTACACCTTC. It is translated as CASAVWGVNYGYTF.

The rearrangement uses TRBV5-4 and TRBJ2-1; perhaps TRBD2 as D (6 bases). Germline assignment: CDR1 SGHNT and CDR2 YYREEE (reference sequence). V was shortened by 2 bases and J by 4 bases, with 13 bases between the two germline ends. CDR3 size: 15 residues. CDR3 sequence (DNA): TGTGCCAGCAGCTTTAGCGGAGGCGGGTACAATGAGCAGTTCTTC. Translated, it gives CASSFSGGGYNEQFF.